The present T cell receptor beta chain was sequenced within a study of T cells after posttransplantation cyclophosphamide. General study findings and limits: Donor CD8+ memory clones often dominated recipient blood repertoires at later times. TRB clonality was highly associated with recipient CMV seropositivity and reactivation. Skin or GI-infiltrating T cells shared few TRB sequences with blood.

Points on this clone: Its antigen is not identified.

Sequenced by immunoSEQ multiplex PCR; TCRdb stores in-frame clones only, minus some. In the table there are 9,500 to 15,000 clones, roughly 1.9% of which are singletons. Treatment was busulfan-fludarabine conditioning, a marrow graft, and cyclophosphamide on days +3 and +4. Germline CDR1 MNHNS, CDR2 SASEGT. V shed 7 bases and J shed 2 bases, with 12 bases lying between them. The CDR3 covers 13 residues. The chain is built from TRBV6-1 and TRBJ2-7, with D possibly TRBD2 on 6 matching bases. This receptor was taken from a young adult male patient who received an allogeneic stem cell transplant from a related donor, was CMV-positive, and had no GVHD. The graft donor may have contributed some T cells. Sequences were derived from PBMCs, sampled after allogeneic stem cell transplant with posttransplant cyclophosphamide. Written as DNA, the CDR3 is TGTGCCAGCATTGCGGGAACCACCTACGAGCAGTACTTC. Translating it yields CASIAGTTYEQYF.